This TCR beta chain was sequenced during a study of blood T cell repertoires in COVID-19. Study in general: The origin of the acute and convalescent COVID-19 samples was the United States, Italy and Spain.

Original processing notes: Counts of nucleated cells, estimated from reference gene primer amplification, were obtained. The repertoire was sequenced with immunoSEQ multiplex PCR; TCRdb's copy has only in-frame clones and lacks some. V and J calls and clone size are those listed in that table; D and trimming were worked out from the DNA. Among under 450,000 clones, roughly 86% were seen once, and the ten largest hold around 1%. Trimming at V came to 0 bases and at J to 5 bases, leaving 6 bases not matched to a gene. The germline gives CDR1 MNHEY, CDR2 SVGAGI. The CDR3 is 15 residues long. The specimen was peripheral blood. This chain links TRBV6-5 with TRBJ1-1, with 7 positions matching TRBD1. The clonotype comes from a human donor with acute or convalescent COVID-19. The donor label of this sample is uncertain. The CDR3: CASSYSYRGITEAFF. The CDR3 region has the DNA TGTGCCAGCAGTTACTCGTACAGGGGAATAACTGAAGCTTTCTTT.